This T cell receptor beta chain was obtained from a study of Ad26.COV2.S vaccination and SARS-CoV-2 variants. Study in general: Enrollment placed the donor in the COV1001 Ad26.COV2.S trial arm.

Treatment reported: roughly 19 received Ad26.COV2.S at low or high dose, single or two shots; several received placebo; per-sample allocation not given. It was on day 63 after the first vaccine or placebo injection that samples were taken. The ends were cut back, 6 bases at V and 7 bases at J, with 12 bases in the middle. The CDR3 extends over 13 amino acids. In germline, CDR1 is MNHEY, CDR2 SVGAGI. The method was immunoSEQ multiplex PCR; TCRdb's version includes in-frame clones alone and lacks a portion of them. Of roughly 400,000 clones listed, about 88% were seen once; the top ten hold about 1.9%.

The sample consisted of peripheral blood, taken in a trial of Ad26.COV2.S vaccine versus placebo. The clonotype originates from a person aged 18-65 years who received the Ad26.COV2.S COVID-19 vaccine or a placebo. The chain recombines TRBV6-5 with TRBJ1-4; D remains ambiguous. The CDR3 is CASRLVVTEKLFF. CDR3 in DNA: TGTGCCAGCAGACTGGTTGTAACTGAAAAACTGTTTTTT.